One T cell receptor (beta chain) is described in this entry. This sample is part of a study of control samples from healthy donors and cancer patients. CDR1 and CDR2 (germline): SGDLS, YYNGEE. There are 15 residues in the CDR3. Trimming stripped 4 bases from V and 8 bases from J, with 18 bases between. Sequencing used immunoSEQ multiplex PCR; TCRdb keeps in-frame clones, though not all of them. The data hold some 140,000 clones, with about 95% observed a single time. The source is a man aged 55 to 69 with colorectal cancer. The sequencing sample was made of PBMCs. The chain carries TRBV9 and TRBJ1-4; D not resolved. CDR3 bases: TGTGCCAGCAGCCCCCACGGAGGAGGTGGGGAAAAACTGTTTTTT. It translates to CASSPHGGGGEKLFF. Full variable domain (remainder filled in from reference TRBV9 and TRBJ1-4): DSGVTQTPKHLITATGQRVTLRCSPRSGDLSVYWYQQSLDQGLQFLIQYYNGEERAKGNILERFSAQQFPDLHSELNLSSLELGDSALYFCASSPHGGGGEKLFFGSGTQLSVL.